Detailed here is one TCR beta chain. Antigen: not known. The data originate from a study of shared clonotypes between healthy human individuals. Germline V gene data show CDR1 as LGHNA and CDR2 as YSLEER. The trim removed 4 bases at V and 0 bases at J, leaving 3 bases unmatched. The CDR3 length is 15 residues. Findings and caveats of the study: Among donors, clonotype sharing was expected to be affected by sequencing depth.

Each subset's genomic DNA was shared equally among a number of immunoSEQ plates. Using about 220 ng DNA, some 30,000 T cell genomes, the sorted-subset replicate PCRs were run. Data came from immunoSEQ multiplex PCR; TCRdb stores just in-frame clones and leaves some out. The table has about 2,200,000 clones, 93% seen once. Naive CD8 cells lacked CD45RO and underwent positive selection for CCR7, leaving out terminally differentiated effector memory CD45RA+ cells. This clonotype originated in a man younger than 35 in good health. Some clones in this sample may be carry-over from other donors' samples. The genes are TRBV4-3 and TRBJ2-3; TRBD1 aligns across 8 bases. The sequencing input was naive CD8+ T cells from PBMCs. The CDR3 protein is CASSRDRGSTDTQYF. The CDR3 DNA sequence: TGCGCCAGCAGCCGAGACAGGGGCAGCACAGATACGCAGTATTTT.